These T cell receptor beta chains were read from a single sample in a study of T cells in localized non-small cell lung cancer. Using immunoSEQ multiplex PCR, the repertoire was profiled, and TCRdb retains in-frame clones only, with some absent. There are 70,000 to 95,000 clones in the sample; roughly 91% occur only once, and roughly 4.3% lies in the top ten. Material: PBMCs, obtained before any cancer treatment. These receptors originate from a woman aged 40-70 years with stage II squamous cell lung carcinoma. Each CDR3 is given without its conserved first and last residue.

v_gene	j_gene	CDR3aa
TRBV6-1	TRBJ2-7	ASRDRDRGYEQY
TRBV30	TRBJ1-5	AWSVRGRDRQPQH
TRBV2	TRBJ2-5	ASSAEGTATLGTQY
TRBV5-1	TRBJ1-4	ASGPGLLNEKLF
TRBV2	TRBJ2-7	ASLAGAIRQY
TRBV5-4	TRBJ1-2	ASSLTDRGANYGYT
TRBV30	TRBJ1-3	AWSYLSVSGNTIY
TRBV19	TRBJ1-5	ASSTGTPSNQPQH
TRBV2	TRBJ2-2	ASRATPGELF
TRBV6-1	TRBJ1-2	ASSDPQGADYGYT
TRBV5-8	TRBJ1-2	ASSFLGLHGYT
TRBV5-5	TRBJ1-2	ASSLEGLAGYGYT
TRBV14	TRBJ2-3	ASSQRAGGPDTQY
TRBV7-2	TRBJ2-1	ASSFDARGTEQF
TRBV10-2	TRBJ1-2	ASSEGQGGGYT
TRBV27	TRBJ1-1	ASSRRERTEAF
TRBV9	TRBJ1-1	ASSVGDKRDTEAF
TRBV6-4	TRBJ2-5	ASSALAGGLRETQY
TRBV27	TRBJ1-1	ASSLQGNTEAF
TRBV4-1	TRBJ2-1	ASSQEIEDNSYNEQF
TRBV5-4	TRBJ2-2	ASQGHPNTGELF
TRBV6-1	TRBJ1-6	ASSEGPSDNSPLH
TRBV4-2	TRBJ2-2	ASGLNSWVSNTGELF
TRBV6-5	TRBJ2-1	ASRRLGSYNEQF
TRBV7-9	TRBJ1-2	ASSPGTGDASNYGYT
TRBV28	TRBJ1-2	ASSHPGTEGVYGYT
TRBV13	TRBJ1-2	ASSLTHGYT
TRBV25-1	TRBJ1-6	ASAPHGNSPLH
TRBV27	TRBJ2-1	ASTSRPRTSGRAPYNEQF
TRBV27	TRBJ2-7	ASSLLSSYEQY
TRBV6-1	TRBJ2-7	ASSGPFDGTDIHP
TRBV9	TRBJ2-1	ASSVVSRTSGSYGQF
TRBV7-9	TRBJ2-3	ASSPRTGADTDTQY
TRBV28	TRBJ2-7	ASRKYEQY
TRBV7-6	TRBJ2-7	ASSLAPWDKEQY
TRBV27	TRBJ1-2	ASSLLSARANYGYT
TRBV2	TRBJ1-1	ASSGYLPRGEAF
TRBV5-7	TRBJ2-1	ASSYNSGRASNEQF
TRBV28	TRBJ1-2	ASSLGDRGTRGYT
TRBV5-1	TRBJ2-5	ASSLAGGQGETQY
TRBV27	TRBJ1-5	ASSFGGSRNQPQH
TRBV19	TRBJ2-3	ASSGNLLEDTQY
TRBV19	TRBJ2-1	ASTRDRAPYNEQF
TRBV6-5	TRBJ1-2	ASSYDDWGGYT
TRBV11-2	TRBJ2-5	ASSLGGYETQY
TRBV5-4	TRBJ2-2	ASSPQGTNTGELF
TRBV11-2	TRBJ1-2	ASSLGGMSHGYT
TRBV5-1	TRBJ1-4	ASRKGTTNEKLF
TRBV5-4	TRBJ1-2	ASSYAQGAMGGYT
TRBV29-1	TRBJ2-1	SVPGQGVNEQF
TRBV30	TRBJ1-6	AWRPPGSQALH
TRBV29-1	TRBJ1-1	GARQGEAF
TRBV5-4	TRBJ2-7	ASSLAVSYEQY